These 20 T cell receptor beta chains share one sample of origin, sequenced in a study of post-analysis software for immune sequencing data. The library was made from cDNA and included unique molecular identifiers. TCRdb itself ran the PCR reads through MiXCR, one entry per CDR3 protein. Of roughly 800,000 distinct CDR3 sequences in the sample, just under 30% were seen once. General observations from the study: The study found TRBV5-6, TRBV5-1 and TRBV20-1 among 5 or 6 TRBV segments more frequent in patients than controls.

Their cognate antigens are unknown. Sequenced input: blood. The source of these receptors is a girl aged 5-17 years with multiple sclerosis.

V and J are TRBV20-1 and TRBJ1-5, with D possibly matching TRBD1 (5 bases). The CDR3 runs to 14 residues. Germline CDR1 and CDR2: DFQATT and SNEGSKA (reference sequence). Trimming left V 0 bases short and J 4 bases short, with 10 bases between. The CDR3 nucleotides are TGCAGTGCTAGAGATTGGGGGGGGAATCAGCCCCAGCATTTT. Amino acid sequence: CSARDWGGNQPQHF.

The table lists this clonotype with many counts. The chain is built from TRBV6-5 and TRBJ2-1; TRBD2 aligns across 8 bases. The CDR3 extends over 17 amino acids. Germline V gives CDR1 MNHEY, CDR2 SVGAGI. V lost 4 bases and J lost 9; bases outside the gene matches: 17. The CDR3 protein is CASSSLSRGGTSSEQFF. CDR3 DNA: TGTGCCAGCAGTTCCCTATCCCGCGGCGGGACTAGTAGTGAGCAGTTCTTC.

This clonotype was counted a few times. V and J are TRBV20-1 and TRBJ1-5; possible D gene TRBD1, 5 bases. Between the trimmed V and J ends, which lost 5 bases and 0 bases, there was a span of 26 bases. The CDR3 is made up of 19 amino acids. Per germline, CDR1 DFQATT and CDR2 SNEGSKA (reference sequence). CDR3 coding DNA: TGCAGTGCTGGGATGTGGTTGGGGCGACGGTTTTATAGCAATCAGCCCCAGCATTTT. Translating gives CSAGMWLGRRFYSNQPQHF.

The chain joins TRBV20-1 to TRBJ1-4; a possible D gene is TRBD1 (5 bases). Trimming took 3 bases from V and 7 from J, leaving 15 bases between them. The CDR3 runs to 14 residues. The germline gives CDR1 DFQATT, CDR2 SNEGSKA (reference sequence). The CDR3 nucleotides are TGCAGTGCTAGCCCCGGGACTCCAAGTGAAAAACTGTTTTTT. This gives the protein CSASPGTPSEKLFF.

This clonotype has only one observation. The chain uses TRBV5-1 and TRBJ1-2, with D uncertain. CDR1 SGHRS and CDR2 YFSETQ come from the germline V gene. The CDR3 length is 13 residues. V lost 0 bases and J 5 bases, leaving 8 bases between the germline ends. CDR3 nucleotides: TGCGCCAGCAGCTTGGTAAGGTCTTATGGCTACACCTTC. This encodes CASSLVRSYGYTF.

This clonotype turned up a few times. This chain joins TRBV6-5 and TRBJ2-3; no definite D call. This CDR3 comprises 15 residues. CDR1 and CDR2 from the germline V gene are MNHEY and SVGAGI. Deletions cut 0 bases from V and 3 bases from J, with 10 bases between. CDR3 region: CASSYSGSSTDTQYF. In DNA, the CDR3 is TGTGCCAGCAGTTACTCGGGCAGTAGTACAGATACGCAGTATTTT.

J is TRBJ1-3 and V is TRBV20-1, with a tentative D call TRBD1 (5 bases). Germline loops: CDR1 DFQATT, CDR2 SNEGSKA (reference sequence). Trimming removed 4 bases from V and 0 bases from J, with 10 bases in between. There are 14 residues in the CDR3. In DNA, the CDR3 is TGCAGTGCTACCCACAGGAGCTCTGGAAACACCATATATTTT. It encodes CSATHRSSGNTIYF.

As DNA, the CDR3 is TGTGCCAGCAGCCCCGGCAGGGGACAGGGGAGATACGAGCAGTACTTC. Protein product: CASSPGRGQGRYEQYF. The V call is TRBV11-2, the J call TRBJ2-7; 10 nucleotides align to TRBD1. Germline V gene data show CDR1 as SGHAT and CDR2 as FQNNGV. The CDR3 sequence is 16 residues long. With V trimmed by 5 bases and J by 4 bases, 11 bases remained unmatched. Drawing the rest from reference TRBV11-2 and TRBJ2-7, the complete variable domain is EAGVAQSPRYKIIEKRQSVAFWCNPISGHATLYWYQQILGQGPKLLIQFQNNGVVDDSQLPKDRFSAERLKGVDSTLKIQPAKLEDSAVYLCASSPGRGQGRYEQYFGPGTRLTVT.

CDR3 sequence reads: CASASRNTEAFF. CDR3 in DNA: TGTGCCAGCGCGAGTAGGAACACTGAAGCTTTCTTT. The rearrangement uses TRBV12-3 or TRBV12-4 and TRBJ1-1; no clear D. V lost 8 bases to trimming and J lost 1 base, with 8 bases between them. This CDR3 has 12 amino acids.

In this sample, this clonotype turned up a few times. The CDR3 DNA is TGCAGCGTTGAAGCCCGGGGTAGCCCCTCTTCGGGCTACACCTTC. Its translation is CSVEARGSPSSGYTF. The chain links TRBV29-1 to TRBJ1-2; D not resolved. The CDR3 runs to 15 residues. Germline-derived CDR1 and CDR2 are SQVTM and ANQGSEA. Trimming left V 1 base short and J 8 bases short, with 20 bases between.

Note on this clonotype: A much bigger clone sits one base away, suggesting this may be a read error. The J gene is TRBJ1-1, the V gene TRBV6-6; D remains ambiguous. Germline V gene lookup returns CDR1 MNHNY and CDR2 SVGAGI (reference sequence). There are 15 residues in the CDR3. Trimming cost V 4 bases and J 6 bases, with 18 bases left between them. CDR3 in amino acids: CASSSSLAGGPEAFF. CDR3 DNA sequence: TGTGCCAGCAGTTCATCACTGGCAGGCGGGCCTGAAGCTTTCTTT.

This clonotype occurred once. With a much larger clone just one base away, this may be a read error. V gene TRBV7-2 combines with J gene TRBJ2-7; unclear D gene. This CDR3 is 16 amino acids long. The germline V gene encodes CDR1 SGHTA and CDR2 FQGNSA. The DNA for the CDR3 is TGTGCCAGCAGCTTGGGTCGGTCCTTGAGCTCCTACAAGCAGTACTTC. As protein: CASSLGRSLSSYKQYF.

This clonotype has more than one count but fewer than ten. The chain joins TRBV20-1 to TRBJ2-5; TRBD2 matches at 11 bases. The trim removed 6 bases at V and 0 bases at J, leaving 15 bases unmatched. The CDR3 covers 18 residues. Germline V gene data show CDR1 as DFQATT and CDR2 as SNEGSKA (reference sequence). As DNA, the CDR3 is TGCAGTGCCCTGGCCACTAGCGGGAGATCGAGCTACCAAGAGACCCAGTACTTC. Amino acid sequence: CSALATSGRSSYQETQYF.

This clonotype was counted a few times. DNA for the CDR3: TGTGCCAGCAGTAGGACAGGGTTCTACGAGCAGTACTTC. Its translation is CASSRTGFYEQYF. The chain recombines TRBV6-6 with TRBJ2-7; 8 nucleotides match TRBD1. The junction had 3 bases not matched to a gene; V was cut back by 5 bases and J by 3 bases. Germline CDR1 MNHNY, CDR2 SVGAGI (reference sequence). The CDR3 is made up of 13 amino acids.

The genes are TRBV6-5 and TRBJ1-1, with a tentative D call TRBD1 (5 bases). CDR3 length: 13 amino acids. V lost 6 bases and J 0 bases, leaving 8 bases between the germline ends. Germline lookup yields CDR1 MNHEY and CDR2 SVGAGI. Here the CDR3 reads CASRIGVNTEAFF. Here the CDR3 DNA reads TGTGCCAGCAGAATAGGGGTGAACACTGAAGCTTTCTTT.

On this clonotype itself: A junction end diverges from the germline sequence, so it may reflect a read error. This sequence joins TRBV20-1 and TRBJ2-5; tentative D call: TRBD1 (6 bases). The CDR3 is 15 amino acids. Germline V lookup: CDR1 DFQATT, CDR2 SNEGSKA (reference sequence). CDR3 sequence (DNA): TGCAGTGCTGGAGACGGTGCCAGGGGTAAGGAGACCCAGTACTTC. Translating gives CSAGDGARGKETQYF.

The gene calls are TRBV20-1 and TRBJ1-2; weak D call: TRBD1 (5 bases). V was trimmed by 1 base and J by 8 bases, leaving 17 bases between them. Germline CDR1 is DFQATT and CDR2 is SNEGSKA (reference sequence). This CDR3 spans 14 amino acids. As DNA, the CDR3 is TGCAGTGCTAGAGGGGGGTCGACGTATGAGGGCTACACCTTC. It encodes CSARGGSTYEGYTF.

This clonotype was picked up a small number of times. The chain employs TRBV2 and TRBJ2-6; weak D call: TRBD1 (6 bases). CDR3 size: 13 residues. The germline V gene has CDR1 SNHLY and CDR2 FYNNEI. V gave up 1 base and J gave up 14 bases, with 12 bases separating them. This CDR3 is CASSEGGLPFLTF. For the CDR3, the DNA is TGTGCCAGCAGTGAAGGGGGGCTCCCCTTCCTGACTTTC.

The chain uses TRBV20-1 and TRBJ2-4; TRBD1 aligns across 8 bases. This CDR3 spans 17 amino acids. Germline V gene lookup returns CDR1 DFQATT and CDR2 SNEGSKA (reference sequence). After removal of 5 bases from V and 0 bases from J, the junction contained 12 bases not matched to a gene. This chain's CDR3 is CSAATGVLWKAKNIQYF. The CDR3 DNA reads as TGCAGTGCTGCGACAGGGGTTTTGTGGAAAGCCAAAAACATTCAGTACTTC.

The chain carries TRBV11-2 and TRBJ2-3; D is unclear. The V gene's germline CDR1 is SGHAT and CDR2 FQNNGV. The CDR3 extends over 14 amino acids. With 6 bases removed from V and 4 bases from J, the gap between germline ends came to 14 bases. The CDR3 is CASSPELASDTQYF. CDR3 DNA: TGTGCCAGCAGTCCCGAACTGGCCTCAGATACGCAGTATTTT.